One and the same sample provided the 18 T cell receptor beta chains below, sequenced in a study of T cell changes during pregnancy in multiple sclerosis. This table comes from immunoSEQ multiplex PCR, and its TCRdb copy is limited to in-frame clones, with some not included. The data show 65,000 to 95,000 clones, about 92% seen once. The specimen comprised peripheral blood, sampled after pregnancy. All receptors derive from a female donor in good health, enrolled as a control in a pregnancy study.

This clone appeared once. The V call is TRBV2, the J call TRBJ2-5, with TRBD2 identical over 12 bases. The CDR3 is 17 amino acids. Looked up from germline, CDR1 is SNHLY and CDR2 is FYNNEI. V was pared by 2 bases and J by 2 bases, with 6 bases of the junction left unmatched. CDR3 loop: CASSELAGGPRQETQYF. The DNA for the CDR3 is TGTGCCAGCAGTGAACTAGCGGGAGGGCCCCGTCAAGAGACCCAGTACTTC.

The chain combines TRBV7-2 with TRBJ2-3; 10 bases map to TRBD2. The J segment lost 5 bases and the V segment lost 1 base, leaving 3 bases of the junction unmatched. The CDR3 is 15 residues long. The V gene's germline CDR1 is SGHTA and CDR2 FQGNSA. In DNA form, the CDR3 reads TGTGCCAGCAGCTTAGTGAGGACTAGCGGAGATACGCAGTATTTT. Its translation is CASSLVRTSGDTQYF.

This chain connects TRBV30 to TRBJ2-7; TRBD1 matches at 7 bases. Germline V lookup: CDR1 GTSNPN, CDR2 SVGIG (reference sequence). The CDR3 covers 14 residues. The junction had 5 bases not matched to a gene; V was cut back by 3 bases and J by 0 bases. The CDR3 nucleotides are TGTGCCTGGAGCCGGGGACAGAGCTCCTACGAGCAGTACTTC. This gives the protein CAWSRGQSSYEQYF.

The table lists this clone with a count of one. The V and J genes are TRBV15 and TRBJ2-2; 14 nucleotides line up with TRBD2. Trimming removed 3 bases from V and 3 bases from J; junction bases left unmatched: 0. The CDR3 consists of 16 residues. In germline, CDR1 is LNHNV, CDR2 YYDKDF (reference sequence). The DNA of the CDR3 is TGTGCCACCAGCAGGGGACTAGCGGGAGACACCGGGGAGCTGTTTTTT. Amino acids: CATSRGLAGDTGELFF.

This chain links TRBV10-3 with TRBJ1-2, with D maybe TRBD1 (5 bases). Trimming took off 0 bases at V and 4 bases at J, with 12 bases between the two ends. Germline V gives CDR1 ENHRY, CDR2 SYGVKD. This CDR3 has 15 amino acids. The CDR3 loop reads CAISESGGVGYGYTF. Written as DNA, the CDR3 is TGTGCCATCAGTGAGTCAGGAGGGGTTGGCTATGGCTACACCTTC.

The chain couples TRBV6-6 to TRBJ2-3; TRBD2 matches at 9 bases. The germline V gene has CDR1 MNHNY and CDR2 SVGAGI (reference sequence). This CDR3 has 15 amino acids. With V trimmed by 5 bases and J by 1 base, 4 bases remained unmatched. In nucleotides, the CDR3 is TGTGCCAGCAGTCCGATAGCGGGAGGCACAGATACGCAGTATTTT. Translating it yields CASSPIAGGTDTQYF.

The V call is TRBV29-1, the J call TRBJ2-3; possibly TRBD1 for D (6 bases). The V gene lost 6 bases and the J gene lost 0 bases, with 16 bases spanning the gap. CDR3 length: 15 residues. CDR1 SQVTM and CDR2 ANQGSEA come from the germline V gene. The CDR3 bases are TGCAGCGTAGCCCGACAGGCGCTGAGCACAGATACGCAGTATTTT. Translation gives CSVARQALSTDTQYF.

V gene TRBV5-1 combines with J gene TRBJ2-1, with 8 bases identical to TRBD2. V lost 0 bases to trimming and J lost 0 bases; unmatched junction nucleotides: 5. The CDR3 spans 17 residues. From germline, CDR1 is SGHRS and CDR2 YFSETQ. This CDR3 reads CASSLEGSGSSYNEQFF. The CDR3 DNA follows: TGCGCCAGCAGCTTGGAAGGCAGCGGGAGCTCCTACAATGAGCAGTTCTTC. The full variable domain, rest sourced from reference TRBV5-1 and TRBJ2-1, is KAGVTQTPRYLIKTRGQQVTLSCSPISGHRSVSWYQQTPGQGLQFLFEYFSETQRNKGNFPGRFSGRQFSNSRSEMNVSTLELGDSALYLCASSLEGSGSSYNEQFFGPGTRLTVL.

The rearrangement uses TRBV5-1 and TRBJ2-5, with TRBD1 as a possible D gene (6 bases). V was pared by 7 bases and J by 2 bases, with 15 bases between. The CDR3 contains 14 residues. Per germline, CDR1 SGHRS and CDR2 YFSETQ. In DNA, the CDR3 is TGCGCCAGCTCCGCCGGACAGACTCAAGAGACCCAGTACTTC. Amino acids: CASSAGQTQETQYF.

This clone has a single count. The chain has TRBV18 and TRBJ1-6; 10 nucleotides align to TRBD1. From germline, CDR1 is KGHSH and CDR2 LQKENI. J gave up 7 bases and V 2 bases, and 2 bases lay outside the gene matches. The CDR3 consists of 15 residues. DNA of the CDR3: TGTGCCAGCTCACCAGGACAGGGGGAGAATTCACCCCTCCACTTT. This encodes CASSPGQGENSPLHF.

The CDR3 loop reads CASSLSGTSGRGHEQYF. For the CDR3, the DNA is TGTGCCAGCAGTTTATCCGGGACTAGCGGGAGGGGGCACGAGCAGTACTTC. The genes are TRBV28 and TRBJ2-7; TRBD2 agrees at 16 bases. Germline CDR1 is MDHEN and CDR2 is SYDVKM. V was pared by 1 base and J by 5 bases, with 5 bases of the junction left unmatched. This CDR3 spans 17 amino acids.

Points on this clone: Other DNA sequences in this sample translate to the same CDR3. The CDR3 DNA reads TGCGCCAGCAGCTTGGACTTCTACGAGCAGTACTTC. Its protein is CASSLDFYEQYF. V and J are TRBV5-1 and TRBJ2-7; the D is unclear. V lost 0 bases to trimming and J lost 3 bases, with 4 bases between them. The CDR3 runs 12 residues. Germline CDR1 and CDR2: SGHRS and YFSETQ.

The CDR3 sequence is CASSKTGELFF. The CDR3 nucleotides are TGTGCCAGCAGCAAAACCGGGGAGCTGTTTTTT. The chain uses TRBV6-5 and TRBJ2-2; D not certain. This CDR3 has 11 residues. Germline V gene sequence: CDR1 MNHEY, CDR2 SVGAGI. The V and J ends lost 6 bases and 5 bases respectively, with 4 bases between them.

This clone was observed many times. The CDR3, as DNA: TGTGCCAGTAGTATCGGGACAGGGACCGAGCAGTACTTC. Translation gives CASSIGTGTEQYF. V and J are TRBV19 and TRBJ2-7; TRBD1 aligns across 9 bases. This CDR3 region has 13 residues. The junction had 3 bases not matched to a gene; V was cut back by 3 bases and J by 6 bases. Germline CDR1 is LNHDA and CDR2 is SQIVND (reference sequence).

The CDR3 here is CSNKGGLGYF. The CDR3 DNA is TGCAGCAATAAGGGGGGACTAGGGTACTTC. V is TRBV20-1 and J is TRBJ2-5; 8 bases agree with TRBD2. The CDR3 totals 10 residues. Germline V gene data show CDR1 as DFQATT and CDR2 as SNEGSKA (reference sequence).

This clone was detected once. The chain links TRBV5-1 to TRBJ2-3; 10 positions match TRBD2. CDR3 length equals 16 residues. With V trimmed by 4 bases and J by 2 bases, 7 bases remained unmatched. Germline-derived CDR1 and CDR2 are SGHRS and YFSETQ. The CDR3 loop reads CASSPALAGDTDTQYF. CDR3 sequence (DNA): TGCGCCAGCAGCCCAGCCCTAGCGGGGGACACAGATACGCAGTATTTT. The whole variable domain, filled in from reference TRBV5-1 and TRBJ2-3, reads KAGVTQTPRYLIKTRGQQVTLSCSPISGHRSVSWYQQTPGQGLQFLFEYFSETQRNKGNFPGRFSGRQFSNSRSEMNVSTLELGDSALYLCASSPALAGDTDTQYFGPGTRLTVL.

The genes are TRBV28 and TRBJ1-4, with D possibly TRBD1 on 6 matching bases. Germline V gives CDR1 MDHEN, CDR2 SYDVKM. The CDR3 extends over 13 amino acids. Trimming pared 10 bases from V and 6 bases from J, leaving 15 bases between. CDR3: CAIGQGLDEKLFF. The CDR3, as DNA: TGTGCCATTGGTCAGGGGTTGGATGAAAAACTGTTTTTT.

At least ten counts were recorded for this clone. The chain carries TRBV6-5 and TRBJ1-1, with 11 bases aligning to TRBD1. The length of the CDR3 is 15 residues. CDR1 and CDR2 from the germline V gene are MNHEY and SVGAGI. With V trimmed by 5 bases and J by 3 bases, 5 bases remained unmatched. CDR3 sequence reads: CASSPDRGRDTEAFF. CDR3 DNA: TGTGCCAGCAGTCCGGACAGGGGGCGGGACACTGAAGCTTTCTTT.